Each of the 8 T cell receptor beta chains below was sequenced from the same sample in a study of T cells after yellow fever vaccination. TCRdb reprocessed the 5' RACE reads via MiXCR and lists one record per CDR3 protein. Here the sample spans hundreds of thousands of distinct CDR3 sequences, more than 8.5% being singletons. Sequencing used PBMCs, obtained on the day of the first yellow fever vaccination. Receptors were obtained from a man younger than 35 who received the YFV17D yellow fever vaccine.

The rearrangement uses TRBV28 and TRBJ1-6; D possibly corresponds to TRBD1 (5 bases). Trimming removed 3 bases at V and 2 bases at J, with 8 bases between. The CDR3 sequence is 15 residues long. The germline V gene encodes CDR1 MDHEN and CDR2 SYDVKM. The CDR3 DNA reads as TGTGCCAGCAGTTTTGGGGGAACCTATAATTCACCCCTCCACTTT. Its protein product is CASSFGGTYNSPLHF.

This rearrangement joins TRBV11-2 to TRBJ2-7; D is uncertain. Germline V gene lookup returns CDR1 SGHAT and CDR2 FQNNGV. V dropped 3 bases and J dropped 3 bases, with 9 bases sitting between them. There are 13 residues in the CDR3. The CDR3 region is CASSFHLVYEQYF. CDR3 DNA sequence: TGTGCCAGCAGCTTTCACCTCGTCTACGAGCAGTACTTC.

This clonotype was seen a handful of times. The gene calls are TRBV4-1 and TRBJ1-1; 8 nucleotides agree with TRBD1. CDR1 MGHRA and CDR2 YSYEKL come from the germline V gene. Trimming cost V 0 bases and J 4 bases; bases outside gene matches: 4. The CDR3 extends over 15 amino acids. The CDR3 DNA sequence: TGCGCCAGCAGCCAAGACCCAGGGGGCAGCACTGAAGCTTTCTTT. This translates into CASSQDPGGSTEAFF.

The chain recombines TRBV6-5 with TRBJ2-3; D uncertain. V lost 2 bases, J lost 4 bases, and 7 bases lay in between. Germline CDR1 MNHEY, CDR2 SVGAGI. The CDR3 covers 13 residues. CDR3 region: CASSYGQADTQYF. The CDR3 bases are TGTGCCAGCAGTTACGGCCAAGCAGATACGCAGTATTTT.

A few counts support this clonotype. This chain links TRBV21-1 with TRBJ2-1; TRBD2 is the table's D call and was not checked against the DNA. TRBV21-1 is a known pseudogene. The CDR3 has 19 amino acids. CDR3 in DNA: TGTGCCAGCAGCAAAGCACAGGGACTAGCGGGGGGGCCCCACAATGAGCAGTTCTTC. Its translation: CASSKAQGLAGGPHNEQFF.

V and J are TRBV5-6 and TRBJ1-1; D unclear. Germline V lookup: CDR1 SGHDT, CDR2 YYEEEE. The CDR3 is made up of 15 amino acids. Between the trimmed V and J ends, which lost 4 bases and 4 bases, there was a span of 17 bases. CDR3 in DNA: TGTGCCAGCAGCGAACTAGGGAGGAAGGGCACTGAAGCTTTCTTT. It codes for CASSELGRKGTEAFF.

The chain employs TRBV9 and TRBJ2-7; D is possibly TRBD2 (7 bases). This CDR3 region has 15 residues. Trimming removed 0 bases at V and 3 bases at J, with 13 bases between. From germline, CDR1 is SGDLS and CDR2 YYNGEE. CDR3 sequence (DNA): TGTGCCAGCAGCGTAGGAGGGGGGGGGGACTACGAGCAGTACTTC. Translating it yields CASSVGGGGDYEQYF.

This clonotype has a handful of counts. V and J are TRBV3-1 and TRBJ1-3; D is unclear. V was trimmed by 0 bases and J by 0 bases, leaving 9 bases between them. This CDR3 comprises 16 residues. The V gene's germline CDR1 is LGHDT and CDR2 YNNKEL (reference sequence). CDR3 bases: TGTGCCAGCAGCCAAGATCCGCCGAGCTCTGGAAACACCATATATTTT. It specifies CASSQDPPSSGNTIYF.